These 23 T cell receptor beta chains came from one sample sequenced in a study of control samples from healthy donors and cancer patients. Sequenced by immunoSEQ multiplex PCR; TCRdb stores in-frame clones only, minus some. The sample lists 130,000 or so clones; about 93% were seen once. The sequencing sample was made of blood. These receptors were collected from a man aged 35 to 55 in good health.

The chain carries TRBV6-5 and TRBJ1-2; TRBD1 matches at 7 bases. V trimming: 1 base; J trimming: 10 bases; junction bases outside the gene matches: 9. This CDR3 region has 14 residues. The germline V gene has CDR1 MNHEY and CDR2 SVGAGI. In nucleotides, the CDR3 is TGTGCCAGCAGTTACTTAGGGACAGAGCTTTCCTACACCTTC. This translates into CASSYLGTELSYTF.

The chain carries TRBV19 and TRBJ1-4, with 9 bases matching TRBD1. CDR3 size: 18 residues. Germline V lookup: CDR1 LNHDA, CDR2 SQIVND (reference sequence). V lost 5 bases, J lost 0 bases, and 10 bases stayed unmatched. CDR3 sequence (DNA): TGTGCCAGTAGTCCTCGACAGGGGGAGGTTCCAACTAATGAAAAACTGTTTTTT. Translation gives CASSPRQGEVPTNEKLFF. The full variable domain, rest sourced from reference TRBV19 and TRBJ1-4, is DGGITQSPKYLFRKEGQNVTLSCEQNLNHDAMYWYRQDPGQGLRLIYYSQIVNDFQKGDIAEGYSVSREKKESFPLTVTSAQKNPTAFYLCASSPRQGEVPTNEKLFFGSGTQLSVL.

The V call is TRBV7-9, the J call TRBJ2-2; 8 nucleotides match TRBD1. Trimming took 3 bases from V and 6 from J; bases not matched to a gene: 3. The CDR3 has 14 amino acids. Germline V gene lookup returns CDR1 SEHNR and CDR2 FQNEAQ (reference sequence). The CDR3 region is CASSFFRGPGELFF. Written as DNA, the CDR3 is TGTGCCAGCAGCTTTTTCAGGGGGCCCGGGGAGCTGTTTTTT.

This chain joins TRBV9 and TRBJ2-7, with D tentatively TRBD1 (6 bases). This CDR3 has 15 residues. Germline values: CDR1 SGDLS, CDR2 YYNGEE. The V end was cut by 3 bases, the J end by 3 bases, with 16 bases between. CDR3 DNA sequence: TGTGCCAGCAGCGCGTCCGGGACAAGCAACTACGAGCAGTACTTC. Residues: CASSASGTSNYEQYF. Based on the CDR3 plus reference TRBV9 and TRBJ2-7, the full variable domain is DSGVTQTPKHLITATGQRVTLRCSPRSGDLSVYWYQQSLDQGLQFLIQYYNGEERAKGNILERFSAQQFPDLHSELNLSSLELGDSALYFCASSASGTSNYEQYFGPGTRLTVT.

The chain is built from TRBV6-6 and TRBJ1-4, with a possible D match to TRBD1 (5 bases). V dropped 5 bases and J dropped 4 bases, with 8 bases sitting between them. Looked up from germline, CDR1 is MNHNY and CDR2 is SVGAGI (reference sequence). The CDR3 totals 13 residues. The CDR3 DNA follows: TGTGCCAGCAGTGGGGCGAGTAATGAAAAACTGTTTTTT. Amino acids: CASSGASNEKLFF.

V usage is TRBV14 and J usage is TRBJ1-6; D is undetermined. This CDR3 spans 15 amino acids. Deletions cut 3 bases from V and 7 bases from J, with 13 bases between. Per the germline V gene, CDR1 is SGHDN and CDR2 is FVKESK. Here the CDR3 reads CASSHAPGQNSPLHF. CDR3 sequence (DNA): TGTGCCAGCAGCCATGCGCCGGGTCAAAATTCACCCCTCCACTTT.

V and J are TRBV5-1 and TRBJ2-1, with 9 bases aligning to TRBD2. The CDR3 is 17 amino acids. CDR1 and CDR2 from the germline V gene are SGHRS and YFSETQ. Unmatched junction bases numbered 12, after V lost 4 bases and J lost 4 bases. CDR3 protein: CASSRDAAGGLYNEQFF. CDR3 bases: TGCGCCAGCAGCCGAGACGCGGCGGGGGGGCTGTACAATGAGCAGTTCTTC.

A note on this clone: This sample includes further DNA sequences coding for the same CDR3. The chain combines TRBV5-1 with TRBJ1-1; 8 bases map to TRBD1. The CDR3 totals 14 residues. The V gene's germline CDR1 is SGHRS and CDR2 YFSETQ. V was pared by 4 bases and J by 1 base, with 3 bases of the junction left unmatched. The DNA of the CDR3 is TGCGCCAGCAGCCCCGACAGGGGGAACACTGAAGCTTTCTTT. Its translation is CASSPDRGNTEAFF. The full variable domain, its missing parts supplied by reference TRBV5-1 and TRBJ1-1, is KAGVTQTPRYLIKTRGQQVTLSCSPISGHRSVSWYQQTPGQGLQFLFEYFSETQRNKGNFPGRFSGRQFSNSRSEMNVSTLELGDSALYLCASSPDRGNTEAFFGQGTRLTVV.

The J gene is TRBJ1-2, the V gene TRBV10-1; D is perhaps TRBD1 (5 bases). This CDR3 region has 13 residues. With 5 bases removed from V and 4 bases from J, the gap between germline ends came to 11 bases. Germline CDR1 is WNHNN and CDR2 is SYGVQD (reference sequence). CDR3 residues: CASSSGIGYGYTF. The CDR3 region has the DNA TGCGCCAGCAGTTCAGGGATAGGCTATGGCTACACCTTC.

The chain employs TRBV11-1 and TRBJ2-1, with D tentatively TRBD2 (6 bases). There are 15 residues in the CDR3. The germline V gene has CDR1 SGHAT and CDR2 FQDESV (reference sequence). V dropped 5 bases and J dropped 2 bases, with 13 bases sitting between them. CDR3 sequence: CASSPWGGAYNEQFF. The CDR3 region has the DNA TGTGCCAGCAGCCCCTGGGGAGGCGCCTACAATGAGCAGTTCTTC. Using reference TRBV11-1 and TRBJ2-1 for the parts outside the CDR3, the full variable domain is EAEVAQSPRYKITEKSQAVAFWCDPISGHATLYWYRQILGQGPELLVQFQDESVVDDSQLPKDRFSAERLKGVDSTLKIQPAELGDSAMYLCASSPWGGAYNEQFFGPGTRLTVL.

V gene TRBV2 combines with J gene TRBJ1-5; a weak D match, TRBD1 (5 bases). The CDR3 consists of 14 residues. Germline V gene sequence: CDR1 SNHLY, CDR2 FYNNEI. V was pared by 10 bases and J by 1 base, with 14 bases between. The CDR3 loop reads CATKIDSSNQPQHF. The CDR3 DNA sequence: TGTGCCACCAAAATTGACAGCAGCAATCAGCCCCAGCATTTT.

The chain employs TRBV9 and TRBJ1-6, with D unclear. The V end was cut by 0 bases, the J end by 7 bases, with 14 bases between. CDR1 is SGDLS and CDR2 is YYNGEE in the germline V gene. The CDR3 is made up of 16 amino acids. In DNA form, the CDR3 reads TGTGCCAGCAGCGTAGCGAGTGACGGAAGAAATTCACCCCTCCACTTT. Residues: CASSVASDGRNSPLHF.

The chain employs TRBV11-2 and TRBJ2-5; D call uncertain. Trimming shortened V by 0 bases and J by 5 bases, and 4 bases separated the two germline ends. Germline assignment: CDR1 SGHAT and CDR2 FQNNGV. The CDR3 runs to 12 residues. CDR3 nucleotides: TGTGCCAGCAGCTTAGAAAGGGAGACCCAGTACTTC. This gives the protein CASSLERETQYF.

This clone was seen just once. The V call is TRBV19, the J call TRBJ2-2; no definite D call. Trimming removed 4 bases at V and 9 bases at J, with 9 bases between. Germline-derived CDR1 and CDR2 are LNHDA and SQIVND (reference sequence). The CDR3 sequence is 12 residues long. CDR3 sequence: CASSTGWRELFF. For the CDR3, the DNA is TGTGCCAGTAGTACCGGTTGGAGGGAGCTGTTTTTT.

This chain joins TRBV3-1 (or the pseudogene TRBV3-2) and TRBJ1-2; the D gene is possibly TRBD1 (5 bases). The CDR3 totals 13 residues. The germline V gene encodes CDR1 LGHDT and CDR2 YNNKEL (reference sequence). The V and J ends lost 1 base and 7 bases respectively, with 10 bases between them. The CDR3 sequence: CASSQGGTAGYTF. CDR3 nucleotides: TGTGCCAGCAGCCAAGGGGGGACGGCTGGCTACACCTTC.

This clone was counted ten times or more. The genes are TRBV2 and TRBJ1-2, with D unresolved. CDR3 length: 12 amino acids. Between the trimmed V and J ends, which lost 10 bases and 0 bases, there was a span of 9 bases. The germline V gene encodes CDR1 SNHLY and CDR2 FYNNEI. The CDR3 region is CATSGSNYGYTF. The CDR3 DNA reads TGTGCCACTTCGGGTTCTAACTATGGCTACACCTTC.

This chain uses TRBV10-3 with TRBJ1-1, with D possibly TRBD1 on 6 matching bases. CDR1 and CDR2 from the germline V gene are ENHRY and SYGVKD. The CDR3 contains 14 residues. V was shortened by 6 bases and J by 1 base, with 12 bases between the two germline ends. In DNA form, the CDR3 reads TGTGCCATCAGGATAGGGGGGCCGAACACTGAAGCTTTCTTT. This encodes CAIRIGGPNTEAFF.

This sequence joins TRBV18 and TRBJ2-5, with D perhaps TRBD1 (6 bases). In germline, CDR1 is KGHSH, CDR2 LQKENI. The ends were cut back, 3 bases at V and 3 bases at J, with 11 bases in the middle. CDR3 size: 14 residues. CDR3 loop: CASSPQQGKETQYF. DNA of the CDR3: TGTGCCAGCTCACCCCAACAGGGAAAAGAGACCCAGTACTTC.

The V and J genes are TRBV12-5 and TRBJ1-5, with no clear D. CDR3 length equals 12 residues. Germline V gives CDR1 LGHNT, CDR2 FRNRAP. V shed 6 bases and J shed 4 bases, with 7 bases lying between them. The CDR3 loop is CASGRDNQPQHF. CDR3 nucleotide sequence: TGTGCTAGTGGACGAGATAATCAGCCCCAGCATTTT.

The chain uses TRBV4-1 and TRBJ1-5; possibly TRBD1 for D (5 bases). Trimming removed 2 bases from V and 3 bases from J, with 11 bases in between. This CDR3 has 15 residues. The V gene's germline CDR1 is MGHRA and CDR2 YSYEKL. The chain's CDR3 is CASSQSQANNQPQHF. The CDR3 DNA reads as TGCGCCAGCAGCCAATCACAGGCAAACAATCAGCCCCAGCATTTT.

The chain links TRBV30 to TRBJ1-1, with D uncertain. CDR1 is GTSNPN and CDR2 is SVGIG in the germline V gene (reference sequence). The CDR3 spans 13 residues. V was shortened by 3 bases and J by 3 bases, with 11 bases between the two germline ends. CDR3 region: CAWRLLGDTEAFF. CDR3 DNA: TGTGCCTGGAGGTTGTTAGGAGACACTGAAGCTTTCTTT.

This sequence joins TRBV6-4 and TRBJ2-3; TRBD1 aligns across 7 bases. CDR1 is MRHNA and CDR2 is SNTAGT in the germline V gene. This CDR3 spans 15 amino acids. The V gene end was trimmed by 7 bases and the J gene end by 3 bases; junction bases not matched to a gene: 10. The CDR3 DNA follows: TGTGCCAGCAACCGGACAGGACCCGCTACAGATACGCAGTATTTT. It specifies CASNRTGPATDTQYF.

This clone showed up just once. V and J are TRBV7-2 and TRBJ1-6; the D is unclear. Germline loops: CDR1 SGHTA, CDR2 FQGNSA. CDR3 length: 19 amino acids. With 1 base removed from V and 11 bases from J, the gap between germline ends came to 27 bases. This CDR3 is CASSLVEVRKGNVPPPLHF. CDR3 in DNA: TGTGCCAGCAGCTTAGTAGAGGTTCGAAAGGGTAACGTCCCGCCACCCCTCCACTTT.